A selection of T cell receptor beta chains follows, all from one sample in a study of blood T cell repertoires in COVID-19. Sequencing was performed with immunoSEQ multiplex PCR; in TCRdb, only in-frame clones are kept and a portion is missing. The repertoire holds about 150,000 clones, with around 84% as singletons. The sequenced material came from peripheral blood. The receptors were sampled from a man older than 75 with acute or convalescent COVID-19. Both conserved end residues are part of each CDR3. Fields, in order: J gene, clone size, V gene, D gene, CDR3 protein, CDR3 DNA. D genes are given only for firm matches. Clone size is stated in some rows and not others, as once, few, many or a class when expanded.

j_call: TRBJ2-6; clone_size: -; v_call: TRBV19; d_call: TRBD1; cdr3_aa: CASRSIMAGGISGANVLTF; cdr3_nt: TGTGCCAGTAGATCGATTATGGCAGGGGGAATTTCTGGGGCCAACGTCCTGACTTTC
j_call: TRBJ2-1; clone_size: -; v_call: TRBV7-2; d_call: TRBD1; cdr3_aa: CASSDGRGQGEQFF; cdr3_nt: TGTGCCAGCAGCGATGGCAGGGGGCAGGGAGAGCAGTTCTTC
j_call: TRBJ2-5; clone_size: -; v_call: TRBV7-6; d_call: -; cdr3_aa: CASSLVVSGFQETQYF; cdr3_nt: TGTGCCAGCAGCTTAGTGGTTAGCGGCTTCCAAGAGACCCAGTACTTC
j_call: TRBJ2-3; clone_size: -; v_call: TRBV6-5; d_call: -; cdr3_aa: CASSTGTSGADTQYF; cdr3_nt: TGTGCCAGCAGTACCGGGACGTCGGGAGCAGATACGCAGTATTTT
j_call: TRBJ1-2; clone_size: -; v_call: TRBV4-3; d_call: TRBD1; cdr3_aa: CASSQDRGGQGYGYTF; cdr3_nt: TGCGCCAGCAGCCAAGATCGAGGGGGACAGGGCTATGGCTACACCTTC
j_call: TRBJ1-6; clone_size: -; v_call: TRBV30; d_call: -; cdr3_aa: CAWSVWGGNSPLHF; cdr3_nt: TGTGCCTGGAGTGTGTGGGGGGGTAATTCACCCCTCCACTTT
j_call: TRBJ1-1; clone_size: -; v_call: TRBV5-4; d_call: -; cdr3_aa: CASSVGRYEAFF; cdr3_nt: TGTGCCAGCAGCGTCGGTCGGTATGAAGCTTTCTTT
j_call: TRBJ2-1; clone_size: -; v_call: TRBV5-4; d_call: TRBD2; cdr3_aa: CASSTGLAGTNEQFF; cdr3_nt: TGTGCCAGCAGCACGGGACTAGCGGGGACCAATGAGCAGTTCTTC
j_call: TRBJ2-2; clone_size: -; v_call: TRBV28; d_call: TRBD1; cdr3_aa: CASSQPTGQGELFF; cdr3_nt: TGTGCCAGCAGCCAACCCACGGGACAGGGAGAGCTGTTTTTT
j_call: TRBJ1-3; clone_size: -; v_call: TRBV6-6; d_call: -; cdr3_aa: CASSYRIPGGTIYF; cdr3_nt: TGTGCCAGCAGTTACAGGATACCTGGAGGCACCATATATTTT
j_call: TRBJ2-3; clone_size: few; v_call: TRBV27; d_call: -; cdr3_aa: CASSLSRRPGDTQYF; cdr3_nt: TGTGCCAGCAGTTTATCTCGCAGGCCAGGGGATACGCAGTATTTT
j_call: TRBJ1-3; clone_size: -; v_call: TRBV13; d_call: TRBD1; cdr3_aa: CASSPYHKQGAAGNTIYF; cdr3_nt: TGTGCCAGCAGCCCGTACCACAAACAGGGGGCAGCTGGAAACACCATATATTTT
j_call: TRBJ1-1; clone_size: -; v_call: TRBV3-1/TRBV3-2; d_call: TRBD1; cdr3_aa: CASSYRGMNTEAFF; cdr3_nt: TGTGCCAGCAGTTACAGGGGCATGAACACTGAAGCTTTCTTT
j_call: TRBJ2-5; clone_size: -; v_call: TRBV7-6; d_call: TRBD2; cdr3_aa: CASSPGSGTRYQETQYF; cdr3_nt: TGTGCCAGCAGCCCTGGGTCTGGGACTAGATACCAAGAGACCCAGTACTTC
j_call: TRBJ2-7; clone_size: -; v_call: TRBV5-6; d_call: TRBD1; cdr3_aa: CASTPGTGVLAEYEQYF; cdr3_nt: TGTGCCAGCACCCCCGGGACAGGGGTGTTAGCGGAGTACGAGCAGTACTTC
j_call: TRBJ2-6; clone_size: once; v_call: TRBV11-2; d_call: -; cdr3_aa: CASRSLGGGISGANVLTF; cdr3_nt: TGTGCCAGCAGATCACTAGGGGGAGGGATCTCTGGGGCCAACGTCCTGACTTTC
j_call: TRBJ1-1; clone_size: -; v_call: TRBV7-3; d_call: -; cdr3_aa: CASSLSGGLNTEAFF; cdr3_nt: TGTGCCAGCAGCTTGTCGGGAGGGTTGAACACTGAAGCTTTCTTT
j_call: TRBJ1-1; clone_size: few; v_call: TRBV12-3/TRBV12-4; d_call: -; cdr3_aa: CASSLQGSTEAFF; cdr3_nt: TGTGCCAGCAGTTTACAGGGGTCCACTGAAGCTTTCTTT
j_call: TRBJ1-2; clone_size: -; v_call: TRBV10-1; d_call: TRBD1; cdr3_aa: CASSETTGWNGYTF; cdr3_nt: TGCGCCAGCAGTGAGACGACAGGGTGGAATGGCTACACCTTC
j_call: TRBJ1-1; clone_size: -; v_call: TRBV19; d_call: -; cdr3_aa: CASSIRRDTEAFF; cdr3_nt: TGTGCCAGTAGTATACGCAGGGACACTGAAGCTTTCTTT
j_call: TRBJ2-5; clone_size: -; v_call: TRBV5-1; d_call: TRBD2; cdr3_aa: CASSPFSIGEGKETQYF; cdr3_nt: TGCGCCAGCAGCCCCTTTTCGATAGGGGAGGGAAAAGAGACCCAGTACTTC
j_call: TRBJ2-4; clone_size: -; v_call: TRBV6-5; d_call: TRBD1; cdr3_aa: CASRGRTGEPNIQYF; cdr3_nt: TGTGCCAGCAGAGGTAGGACAGGGGAACCAAACATTCAGTACTTC
j_call: TRBJ2-1; clone_size: -; v_call: TRBV2; d_call: -; cdr3_aa: CASMLKLPPYNEQFF; cdr3_nt: TGTGCCAGCATGTTGAAACTGCCTCCCTACAATGAGCAGTTCTTC
j_call: TRBJ2-3; clone_size: few; v_call: TRBV15; d_call: TRBD1; cdr3_aa: CATKTGGTDTQYF; cdr3_nt: TGTGCCACGAAGACAGGGGGCACAGATACGCAGTATTTT
j_call: TRBJ1-4; clone_size: -; v_call: TRBV20-1; d_call: -; cdr3_aa: CSASGGLAKEKLFF; cdr3_nt: TGCAGTGCTAGTGGGGGGCTTGCGAAGGAAAAACTGTTTTTT
j_call: TRBJ2-2; clone_size: once; v_call: TRBV6-5; d_call: -; cdr3_aa: CASTLRSANTGELFF; cdr3_nt: TGTGCCAGCACCCTCCGGTCCGCGAACACCGGGGAGCTGTTTTTT
j_call: TRBJ1-1; clone_size: -; v_call: TRBV2; d_call: TRBD1; cdr3_aa: CASILTGGAPEAFF; cdr3_nt: TGTGCCAGCATCCTTACAGGGGGCGCGCCCGAAGCTTTCTTT
j_call: TRBJ2-7; clone_size: -; v_call: TRBV5-4; d_call: -; cdr3_aa: CASSLAGSVTYEQYF; cdr3_nt: TGTGCCAGCAGCTTGGCGGGTAGCGTCACCTACGAGCAGTACTTC
j_call: TRBJ2-1; clone_size: few; v_call: TRBV11-2; d_call: TRBD2; cdr3_aa: CASSKPGLAGVNEQFF; cdr3_nt: TGTGCCAGCAGCAAGCCGGGACTAGCGGGGGTAAATGAGCAGTTCTTC
j_call: TRBJ1-1; clone_size: -; v_call: TRBV30; d_call: -; cdr3_aa: CAWRTDRDGAFF; cdr3_nt: TGTGCCTGGCGAACCGACCGGGATGGAGCTTTCTTT
j_call: TRBJ1-2; clone_size: many; v_call: TRBV5-4; d_call: -; cdr3_aa: CASSFPTAGYGYTF; cdr3_nt: TGTGCCAGCAGCTTCCCCACAGCTGGCTATGGCTACACCTTC
j_call: TRBJ2-7; clone_size: -; v_call: TRBV7-8; d_call: TRBD2; cdr3_aa: CASRGGGRYYEQYF; cdr3_nt: TGTGCCAGCCGGGGGGGTGGGAGATACTACGAGCAGTACTTC
j_call: TRBJ1-4; clone_size: -; v_call: TRBV6-6; d_call: -; cdr3_aa: CASSYGQQPYNEKLFF; cdr3_nt: TGTGCCAGCAGTTATGGGCAGCAACCCTATAATGAAAAACTGTTTTTT
j_call: TRBJ1-5; clone_size: once; v_call: TRBV6-1; d_call: -; cdr3_aa: CASSEAHTNQPQHF; cdr3_nt: TGTGCCAGCAGTGAAGCTCACACCAATCAGCCCCAGCATTTT
j_call: TRBJ2-1; clone_size: few; v_call: TRBV7-3; d_call: TRBD1; cdr3_aa: CASSFDREGEQFF; cdr3_nt: TGTGCCAGCAGCTTCGACAGGGAAGGGGAGCAGTTCTTC
j_call: TRBJ2-7; clone_size: once; v_call: TRBV21-1; d_call: -; cdr3_aa: CASSKRDLITYEQYF; cdr3_nt: TGTGCCAGCAGCAAACGGGACTTGATAACCTACGAGCAGTACTTC
j_call: TRBJ2-1; clone_size: -; v_call: TRBV12-3/TRBV12-4; d_call: -; cdr3_aa: CASSFWRDEQFF; cdr3_nt: TGTGCCAGCAGTTTCTGGCGGGATGAGCAGTTCTTC